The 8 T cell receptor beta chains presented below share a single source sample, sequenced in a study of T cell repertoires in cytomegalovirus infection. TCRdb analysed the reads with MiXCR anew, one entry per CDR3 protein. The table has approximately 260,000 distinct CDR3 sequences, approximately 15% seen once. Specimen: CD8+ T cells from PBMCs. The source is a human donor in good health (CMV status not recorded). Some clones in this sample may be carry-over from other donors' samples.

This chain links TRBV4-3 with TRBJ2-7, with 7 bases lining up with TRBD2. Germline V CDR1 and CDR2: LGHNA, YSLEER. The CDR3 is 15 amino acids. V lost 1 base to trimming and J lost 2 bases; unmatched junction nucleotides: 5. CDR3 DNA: TGCGCCAGCAGCCAAGCCCCAGCGGGGACCTACGAGCAGTACTTC. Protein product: CASSQAPAGTYEQYF.

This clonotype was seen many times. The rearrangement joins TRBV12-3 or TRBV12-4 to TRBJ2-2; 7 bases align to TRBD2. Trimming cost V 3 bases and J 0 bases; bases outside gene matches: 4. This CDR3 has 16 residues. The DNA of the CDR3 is TGTGCCAGCAGTTTTCTTGCGGGGGCGAACACCGGGGAGCTGTTTTTT. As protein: CASSFLAGANTGELFF.

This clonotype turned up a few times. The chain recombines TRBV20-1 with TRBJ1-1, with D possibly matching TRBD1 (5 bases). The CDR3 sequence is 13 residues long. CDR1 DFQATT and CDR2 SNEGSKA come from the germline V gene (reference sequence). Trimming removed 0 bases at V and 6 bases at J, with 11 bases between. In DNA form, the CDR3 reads TGCAGTGCTAGAGACAGGGAGTACGCTGAAGCTTTCTTT. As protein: CSARDREYAEAFF.

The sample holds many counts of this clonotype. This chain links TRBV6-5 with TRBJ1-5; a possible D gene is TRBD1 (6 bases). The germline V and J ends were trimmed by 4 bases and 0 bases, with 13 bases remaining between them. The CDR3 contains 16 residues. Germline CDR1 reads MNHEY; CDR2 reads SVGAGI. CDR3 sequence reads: CASSLWGPSSNQPQHF. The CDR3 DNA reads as TGTGCCAGCAGTTTGTGGGGGCCGAGTAGCAATCAGCCCCAGCATTTT.

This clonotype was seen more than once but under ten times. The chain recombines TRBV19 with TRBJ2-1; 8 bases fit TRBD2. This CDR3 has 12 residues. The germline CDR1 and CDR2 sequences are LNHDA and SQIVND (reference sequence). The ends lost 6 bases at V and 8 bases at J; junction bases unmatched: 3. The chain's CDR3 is CASSGGAHEQFF. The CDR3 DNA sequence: TGTGCCAGTAGCGGGGGGGCTCATGAGCAGTTCTTC.

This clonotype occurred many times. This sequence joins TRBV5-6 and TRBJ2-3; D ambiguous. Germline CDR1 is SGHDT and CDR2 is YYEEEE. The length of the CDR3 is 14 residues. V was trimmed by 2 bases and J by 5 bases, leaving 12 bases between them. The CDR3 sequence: CASSFQQDIDTQYF. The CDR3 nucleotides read TGTGCCAGCAGCTTCCAACAAGATATAGATACGCAGTATTTT.

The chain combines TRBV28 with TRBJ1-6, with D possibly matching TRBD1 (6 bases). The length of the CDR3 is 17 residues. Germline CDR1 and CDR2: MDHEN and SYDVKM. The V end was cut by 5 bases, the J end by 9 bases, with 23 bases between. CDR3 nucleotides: TGTGCCAGCAGTCCACGCCTCGTCGGTAGGGGGACTTCACCCCTCCACTTT. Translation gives CASSPRLVGRGTSPLHF.

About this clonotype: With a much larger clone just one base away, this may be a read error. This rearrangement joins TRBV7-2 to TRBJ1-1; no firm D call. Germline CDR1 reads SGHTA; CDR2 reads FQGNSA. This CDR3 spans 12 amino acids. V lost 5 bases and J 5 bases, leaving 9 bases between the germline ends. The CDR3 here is CASSRFGTEAFF. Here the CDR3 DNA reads TGTGCCAGCAGCCGATTTGGGACTGAAGCTTTCTTT. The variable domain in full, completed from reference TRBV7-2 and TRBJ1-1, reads GAGVSQSPSNKVTEKGKDVELRCDPISGHTALYWYRQSLGQGLEFLIYFQGNSAPDKSGLPSDRFSAERTGGSVSTLTIQRTQQEDSAVYLCASSRFGTEAFFGQGTRLTVV.